The 22 T cell receptor beta chains below come from one sample, sequenced in a study of blood T cells in healthy people across ages. Sample-barcoded 5' priming and a J-beta primer mix drove a second PCR of roughly 7 to 11 cycles. Using its own MiXCR run on the 5' RACE reads, TCRdb lists one record per CDR3 protein. The sample shows 800,000 or so distinct CDR3 sequences, 55% to 65% of them seen only once. Source material: blood. The source of these receptors is a man aged 30 to 45 in good health.

The chain joins TRBV7-2 to TRBJ1-3; 8 bases match TRBD1. The CDR3 covers 18 residues. CDR1 is SGHTA and CDR2 is FQGNSA in the germline V gene. V dropped 2 bases and J dropped 0; count of bases not matched to a gene: 9. The DNA of the CDR3 is TGTGCCAGCAGCTTAAGATCGGGACAGGCCTTCTCTGGAAACACCATATATTTT. Encoded protein: CASSLRSGQAFSGNTIYF. Full variable domain (remainder filled in from reference TRBV7-2 and TRBJ1-3): GAGVSQSPSNKVTEKGKDVELRCDPISGHTALYWYRQSLGQGLEFLIYFQGNSAPDKSGLPSDRFSAERTGGSVSTLTIQRTQQEDSAVYLCASSLRSGQAFSGNTIYFGEGSWLTVV.

This clonotype came up a few times. The rearrangement joins TRBV9 to TRBJ2-7; the D is unclear. V shed 4 bases and J shed 0 bases, with 17 bases lying between them. This CDR3 spans 16 amino acids. Germline V gives CDR1 SGDLS, CDR2 YYNGEE. CDR3 residues: CASSPAGLPNSYEQYF. The CDR3 nucleotides read TGTGCCAGCAGCCCCGCCGGGCTTCCCAACTCCTACGAGCAGTACTTC.

This chain links TRBV4-2 with TRBJ2-3; D is possibly TRBD2 (6 bases). Trimming shortened V by 1 base and J by 3 bases, and 11 bases separated the two germline ends. This CDR3 contains 15 residues. Germline values: CDR1 LGHNA, CDR2 YNFKEQ. This CDR3 is CASSQAAGLTDTQYF. CDR3 DNA: TGTGCCAGCAGCCAAGCGGCGGGGTTGACAGATACGCAGTATTTT.

The gene calls are TRBV6-2 or TRBV6-3 and TRBJ2-4, with D perhaps TRBD2 (6 bases). The CDR3 runs to 16 residues. V was trimmed by 6 bases and J by 5 bases, leaving 20 bases between them. The germline CDR1 and CDR2 sequences are MNHEY and SVGEGT. This chain's CDR3 is CASSLIKEGPENIQYF. The CDR3 DNA sequence: TGTGCCAGCAGCCTTATAAAGGAGGGGCCCGAAAACATTCAGTACTTC.

The chain joins TRBV7-9 to TRBJ1-2; 10 nucleotides agree with TRBD1. Germline V CDR1 and CDR2: SEHNR, FQNEAQ (reference sequence). The CDR3 sequence is 14 residues long. The J segment lost 6 bases and the V segment lost 4 bases, leaving 5 bases of the junction unmatched. CDR3 residues: CASSWTGGGHGYTF. The CDR3 coding sequence is TGTGCCAGCAGCTGGACAGGGGGAGGTCATGGCTACACCTTC.

This clonotype was found a few times. The chain couples TRBV29-1 to TRBJ2-1; D is possibly TRBD2 (6 bases). The CDR3 totals 13 residues. CDR1 SQVTM and CDR2 ANQGSEA come from the germline V gene. V lost 0 bases and J lost 9, with 12 bases in between. CDR3 protein: CSVEDVGEVEQFF. The CDR3 bases are TGCAGCGTTGAAGATGTGGGGGAGGTTGAGCAGTTCTTC.

This clonotype was detected only a few times. The chain is built from TRBV12-3 or TRBV12-4 and TRBJ2-7, with a possible D match to TRBD1 (7 bases). The J call may be mistaken, given a closer DNA end match to TRBJ2-5. This CDR3 has 15 residues. CDR3 in DNA: TGTGCCAGCAGTTACACAGGGGAGGTTGGGGAGACCCAGTACTTC. This codes for CASSYTGEVGETQYF.

This rearrangement joins TRBV7-2 to TRBJ2-3, with 9 bases lining up with TRBD1. CDR1 and CDR2 from the germline V gene are SGHTA and FQGNSA. V dropped 5 bases and J dropped 5; count of bases not matched to a gene: 5. CDR3 length equals 14 residues. CDR3 coding DNA: TGTGCCAGCAGCCCGGGACAGGGAGAAGATACGCAGTATTTT. The encoded protein is CASSPGQGEDTQYF.

The chain has TRBV9 and TRBJ2-3; 8 bases fit TRBD2. From germline, CDR1 is SGDLS and CDR2 YYNGEE. The CDR3 runs to 16 residues. After removal of 0 bases from V and 2 bases from J, the junction contained 5 bases not matched to a gene. The CDR3 sequence is CASSVEGAGATDTQYF. CDR3 in DNA: TGTGCCAGCAGCGTAGAAGGAGCGGGGGCCACAGATACGCAGTATTTT. The whole variable domain, filled in from reference TRBV9 and TRBJ2-3, reads DSGVTQTPKHLITATGQRVTLRCSPRSGDLSVYWYQQSLDQGLQFLIQYYNGEERAKGNILERFSAQQFPDLHSELNLSSLELGDSALYFCASSVEGAGATDTQYFGPGTRLTVL.

As concerns this clonotype: The junction and the germline gene differ at one end; a read error may be behind it. The rearrangement joins TRBV29-1 to TRBJ2-7; D is possibly TRBD1 (6 bases). There are 13 residues in the CDR3. Germline V gene lookup returns CDR1 SQVTM and CDR2 ANQGSEA. CDR3 sequence: CSAEGQKADEQNF. The CDR3 DNA sequence: TGCAGTGCCGAAGGACAGAAGGCCGACGAGCAGAACTTC.

The chain recombines TRBV18 with TRBJ2-5; D unresolved. Gene TRBJ2-7 matches the end of the DNA better, so the J call may be wrong. This CDR3 has 14 amino acids. Per germline, CDR1 KGHSH and CDR2 LQKENI. CDR3 DNA: TGTGCCAGCTCACCCACCGGGTCCAATTACGAGCAGTACTTC. Its translation: CASSPTGSNYEQYF.

This sequence joins TRBV6-6 and TRBJ1-4; 7 bases match TRBD1. V lost 2 bases to trimming and J lost 4 bases; unmatched junction nucleotides: 1. The CDR3 contains 14 residues. Germline values: CDR1 MNHNY, CDR2 SVGAGI (reference sequence). The CDR3 bases are TGTGCCAGCAGTTACCGGGACAGTAATGAAAAACTGTTTTTT. This translates into CASSYRDSNEKLFF.

This clonotype showed up just once. V is TRBV15 and J is TRBJ2-4; weak D call: TRBD2 (6 bases). The closer fit of TRBJ2-5 to the DNA end suggests the J call may be wrong. Looked up from germline, CDR1 is LNHNV and CDR2 is YYDKDF (reference sequence). The CDR3 runs to 13 residues. The CDR3: CATSPRRGETQYF. As DNA, the CDR3 is TGTGCCACCAGCCCTCGGAGGGGCGAGACCCAGTACTTC.

V usage is TRBV2 and J usage is TRBJ2-2; no clear D gene. CDR1 is SNHLY, CDR2 FYNNEI, per germline. Trimming stripped 10 bases from V and 0 bases from J, with 12 bases between. The CDR3 is 14 amino acids. The CDR3 protein is CAIPVQPNTGELFF. The DNA for the CDR3 is TGTGCCATCCCCGTGCAGCCGAACACCGGGGAGCTGTTTTTT.

This clonotype was seen a few times. The chain carries TRBV25-1 and TRBJ2-3, with a tentative D call TRBD2 (5 bases). CDR1 is MGHDK and CDR2 is SYGVNS in the germline V gene. The CDR3 contains 14 residues. V shed 1 base and J shed 8 bases, with 13 bases lying between them. The CDR3 loop is CASSESRGSSTQYF. The CDR3 DNA follows: TGTGCCAGCAGTGAATCAAGAGGGTCGAGTACGCAGTATTTT. The variable domain in full, with the rest retrieved from reference TRBV25-1 and TRBJ2-3, is EADIYQTPRYLVIGTGKKITLECSQTMGHDKMYWYQQDPGMELHLIHYSYGVNSTEKGDLSSESTVSRIRTEHFPLTLESARPSHTSQYLCASSESRGSSTQYFGPGTRLTVL.

The J gene is TRBJ2-7, the V gene TRBV20-1; the match to TRBD1 covers 7 bases. J gave up 0 bases and V 5 bases, and 10 bases lay outside the gene matches. Looked up from germline, CDR1 is DFQATT and CDR2 is SNEGSKA (reference sequence). CDR3 size: 15 residues. The chain's CDR3 is CSALSGTEASYEQYF. The CDR3 DNA reads TGCAGTGCTTTGTCCGGGACAGAAGCCTCCTACGAGCAGTACTTC.

This clonotype has more than one count but fewer than ten. The V gene is TRBV13, the J gene TRBJ2-3; 11 bases are shared with TRBD2. Germline loops: CDR1 PRHDT, CDR2 FYEKMQ (reference sequence). J gave up 4 bases and V 5 bases, and 8 bases lay outside the gene matches. This CDR3 has 16 amino acids. CDR3 coding DNA: TGTGCCAGCAGCGTGCCGACTAGCGGGGACCCAGATACGCAGTATTTT. Amino acids: CASSVPTSGDPDTQYF.

The chain combines TRBV29-1 with TRBJ2-1; D possibly corresponds to TRBD2 (6 bases). There are 11 residues in the CDR3. Germline loops: CDR1 SQVTM, CDR2 ANQGSEA. Trimming took off 4 bases at V and 9 bases at J, with 10 bases between the two ends. The CDR3, as DNA: TGCAGCGTTGTAAGGGGAGGTGAGCAGTTCTTC. Its translation: CSVVRGGEQFF.

The chain employs TRBV12-3 or TRBV12-4 and TRBJ2-1, with D perhaps assigned TRBD1 or TRBD2 (5 bases each). The CDR3 consists of 14 residues. V shed 3 bases and J shed 3 bases, with 9 bases lying between them. In nucleotides, the CDR3 is TGTGCCAGCAGTTTTGAGGGGATCTACAATGAGCAGTTCTTC. This codes for CASSFEGIYNEQFF.

For the CDR3, the DNA is TGTGCCACCCGGACAGGGGGAATGGAGACCCAGTACTTC. Its translation is CATRTGGMETQYF. The chain links TRBV6-1 to TRBJ2-5, with 10 bases aligning to TRBD1. V was pared by 10 bases and J by 5 bases, with 7 bases of the junction left unmatched. Germline V gene lookup returns CDR1 MNHNS and CDR2 SASEGT. This CDR3 contains 13 residues.

The gene calls are TRBV28 and TRBJ2-7; a weak D match, TRBD1 (7 bases). The germline gives CDR1 MDHEN, CDR2 SYDVKM. The CDR3 length is 16 residues. Trimming shortened V by 9 bases and J by 2 bases, and 23 bases separated the two germline ends. The CDR3 loop is CASQSFRRGTAYEQYF. The CDR3, as DNA: TGTGCCAGTCAAAGTTTCCGGAGGGGGACAGCCTACGAGCAGTACTTC. Based on the CDR3 plus reference TRBV28 and TRBJ2-7, the full variable domain is DVKVTQSSRYLVKRTGEKVFLECVQDMDHENMFWYRQDPGLGLRLIYFSYDVKMKEKGDIPEGYSVSREKKERFSLILESASTNQTSMYLCASQSFRRGTAYEQYFGPGTRLTVT.

The chain links TRBV12-3 or TRBV12-4 to TRBJ2-5, with D maybe TRBD2 (5 bases). This CDR3 is 13 amino acids long. V shed 3 bases and J shed 11 bases, with 16 bases lying between them. CDR3 in DNA: TGTGCCAGCAGTTTCGTCAGCTTTTGGGAGCAGTACTTC. It codes for CASSFVSFWEQYF.